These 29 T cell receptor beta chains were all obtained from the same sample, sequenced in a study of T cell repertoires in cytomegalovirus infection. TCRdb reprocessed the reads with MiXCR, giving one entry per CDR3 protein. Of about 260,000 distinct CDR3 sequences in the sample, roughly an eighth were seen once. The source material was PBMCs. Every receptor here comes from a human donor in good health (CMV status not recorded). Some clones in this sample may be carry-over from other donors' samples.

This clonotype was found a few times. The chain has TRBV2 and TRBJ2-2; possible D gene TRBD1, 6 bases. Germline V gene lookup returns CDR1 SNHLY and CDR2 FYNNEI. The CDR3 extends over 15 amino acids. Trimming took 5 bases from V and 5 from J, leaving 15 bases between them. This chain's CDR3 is CASSKDSIGTGELFF. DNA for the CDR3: TGTGCCAGCAGTAAGGACAGTATAGGTACCGGGGAGCTGTTTTTT. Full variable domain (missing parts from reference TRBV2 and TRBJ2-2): EPEVTQTPSHQVTQMGQEVILRCVPISNHLYFYWYRQILGQKVEFLVSFYNNEISEKSEIFDDQFSVERPDGSNFTLKIRSTKLEDSAMYFCASSKDSIGTGELFFGEGSRLTVL.

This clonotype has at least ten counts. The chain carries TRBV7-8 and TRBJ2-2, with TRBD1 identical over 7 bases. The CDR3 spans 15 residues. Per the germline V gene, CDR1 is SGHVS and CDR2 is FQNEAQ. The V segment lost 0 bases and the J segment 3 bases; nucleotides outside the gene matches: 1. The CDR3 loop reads CASSLAQGDTGELFF. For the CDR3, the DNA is TGTGCCAGCAGCTTAGCTCAGGGGGACACCGGGGAGCTGTTTTTT.

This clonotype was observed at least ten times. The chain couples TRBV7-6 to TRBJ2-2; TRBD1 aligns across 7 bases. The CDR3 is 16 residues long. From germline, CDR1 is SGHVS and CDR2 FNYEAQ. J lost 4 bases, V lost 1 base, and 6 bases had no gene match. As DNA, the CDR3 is TGTGCCAGCAGCTTAGGCACAGGGGCGGCCACCGGGGAGCTGTTTTTT. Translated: CASSLGTGAATGELFF.

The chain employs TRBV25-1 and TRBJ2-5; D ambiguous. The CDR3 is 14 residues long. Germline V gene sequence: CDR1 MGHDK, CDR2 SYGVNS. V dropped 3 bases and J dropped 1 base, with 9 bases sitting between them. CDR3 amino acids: CASSEAAFQETQYF. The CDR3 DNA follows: TGTGCCAGCAGTGAGGCCGCATTCCAAGAGACCCAGTACTTC.

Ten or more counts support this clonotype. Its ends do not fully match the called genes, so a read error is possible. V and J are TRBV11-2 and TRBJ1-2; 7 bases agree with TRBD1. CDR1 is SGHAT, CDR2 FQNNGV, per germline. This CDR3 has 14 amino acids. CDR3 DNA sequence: TGTGCCAGCAGCCGCCACGACAGGGACTACGGCTACACCTTC. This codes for CASSRHDRDYGYTF.

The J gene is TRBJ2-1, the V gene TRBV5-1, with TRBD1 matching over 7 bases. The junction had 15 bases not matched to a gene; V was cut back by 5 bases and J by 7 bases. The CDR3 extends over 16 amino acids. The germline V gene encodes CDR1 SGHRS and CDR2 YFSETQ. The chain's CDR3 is CASSHLSGQRMNEQFF. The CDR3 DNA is TGCGCCAGCAGTCACCTTTCGGGACAGCGTATGAATGAGCAGTTCTTC.

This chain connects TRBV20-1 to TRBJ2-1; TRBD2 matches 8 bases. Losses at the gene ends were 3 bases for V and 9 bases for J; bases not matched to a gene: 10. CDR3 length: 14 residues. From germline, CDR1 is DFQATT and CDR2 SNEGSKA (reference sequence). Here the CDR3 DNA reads TGCAGTGCTAGGCCCCTCTCCGGGGGGGGTGAGCAGTTCTTC. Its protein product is CSARPLSGGGEQFF.

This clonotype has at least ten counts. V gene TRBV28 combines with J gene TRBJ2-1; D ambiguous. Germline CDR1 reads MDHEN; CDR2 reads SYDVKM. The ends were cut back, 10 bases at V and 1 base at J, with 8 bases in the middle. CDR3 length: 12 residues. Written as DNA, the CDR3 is TGTGCCACCCTAGGGTCCTACAATGAGCAGTTCTTC. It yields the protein CATLGSYNEQFF.

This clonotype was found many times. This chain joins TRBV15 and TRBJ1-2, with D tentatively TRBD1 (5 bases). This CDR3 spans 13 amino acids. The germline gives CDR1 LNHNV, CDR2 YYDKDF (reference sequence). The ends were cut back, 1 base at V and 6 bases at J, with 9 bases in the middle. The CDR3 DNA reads TGTGCCACCAGCAGAGGCCAGGACAATGGCTACACCTTC. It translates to CATSRGQDNGYTF.

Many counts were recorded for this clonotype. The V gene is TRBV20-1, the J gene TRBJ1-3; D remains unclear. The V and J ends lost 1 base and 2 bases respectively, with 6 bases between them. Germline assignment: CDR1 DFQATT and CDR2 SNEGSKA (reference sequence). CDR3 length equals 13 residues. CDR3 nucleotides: TGCAGTGCTAGAGTTGACCCTGGAAACACCATATATTTT. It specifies CSARVDPGNTIYF.

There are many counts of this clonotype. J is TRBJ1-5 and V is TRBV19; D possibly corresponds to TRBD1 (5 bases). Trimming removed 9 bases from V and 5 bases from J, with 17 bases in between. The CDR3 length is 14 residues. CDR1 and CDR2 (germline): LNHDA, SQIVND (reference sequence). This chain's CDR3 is CASQWQGGDQPQHF. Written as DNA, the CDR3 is TGTGCCAGCCAGTGGCAGGGAGGGGATCAGCCCCAGCATTTT.

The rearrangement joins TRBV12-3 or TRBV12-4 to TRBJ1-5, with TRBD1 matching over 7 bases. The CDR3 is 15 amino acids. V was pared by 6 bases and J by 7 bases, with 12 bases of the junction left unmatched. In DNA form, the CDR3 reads TGTGCCAGCAGCCTGGCCGAGGGGGCCTGGCAGCCCCAGCATTTT. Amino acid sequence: CASSLAEGAWQPQHF.

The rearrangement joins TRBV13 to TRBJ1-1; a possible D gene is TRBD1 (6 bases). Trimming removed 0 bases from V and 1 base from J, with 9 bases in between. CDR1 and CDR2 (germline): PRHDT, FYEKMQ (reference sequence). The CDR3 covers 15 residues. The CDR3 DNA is TGTGCCAGCAGCTTAGGCAGGGGCGAGAACACTGAAGCTTTCTTT. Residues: CASSLGRGENTEAFF.

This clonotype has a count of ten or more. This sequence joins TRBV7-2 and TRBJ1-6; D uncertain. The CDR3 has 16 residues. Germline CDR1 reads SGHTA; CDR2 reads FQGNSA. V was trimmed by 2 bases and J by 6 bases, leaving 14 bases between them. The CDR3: CASSLQAGFGNSPLHF. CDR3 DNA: TGTGCCAGCAGCTTACAGGCCGGGTTCGGTAATTCACCCCTCCACTTT.

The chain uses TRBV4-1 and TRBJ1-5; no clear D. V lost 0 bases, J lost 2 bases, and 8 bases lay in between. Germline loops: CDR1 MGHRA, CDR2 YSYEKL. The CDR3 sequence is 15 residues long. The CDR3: CASSQDGVGNQPQHF. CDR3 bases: TGCGCCAGCAGCCAAGATGGGGTTGGCAATCAGCCCCAGCATTTT.

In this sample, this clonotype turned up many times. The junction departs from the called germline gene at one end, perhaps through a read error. CDR3 nucleotide sequence: TGTGCCAGCAGCCTAGCGTACCGGGACAGGGAGGACGGCTACACCTTC. This codes for CASSLAYRDREDGYTF. J is TRBJ1-2 and V is TRBV7-9; 9 positions agree with TRBD1. Germline lookup yields CDR1 SEHNR and CDR2 FQNEAQ (reference sequence). This CDR3 spans 16 amino acids.

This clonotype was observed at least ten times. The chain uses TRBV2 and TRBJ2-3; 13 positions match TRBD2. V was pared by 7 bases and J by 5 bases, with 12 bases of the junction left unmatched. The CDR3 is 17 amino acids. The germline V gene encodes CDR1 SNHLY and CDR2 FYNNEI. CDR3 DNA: TGTGCCAGCACAACCAGGACTAGCGGGAGATCGAAAGATACGCAGTATTTT. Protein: CASTTRTSGRSKDTQYF.

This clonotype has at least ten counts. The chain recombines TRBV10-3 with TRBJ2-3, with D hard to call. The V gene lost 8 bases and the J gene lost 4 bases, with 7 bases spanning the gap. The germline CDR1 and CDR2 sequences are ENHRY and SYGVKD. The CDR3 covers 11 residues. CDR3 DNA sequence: TGTGCCATCTTAGTCTCAGATACGCAGTATTTT. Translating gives CAILVSDTQYF.

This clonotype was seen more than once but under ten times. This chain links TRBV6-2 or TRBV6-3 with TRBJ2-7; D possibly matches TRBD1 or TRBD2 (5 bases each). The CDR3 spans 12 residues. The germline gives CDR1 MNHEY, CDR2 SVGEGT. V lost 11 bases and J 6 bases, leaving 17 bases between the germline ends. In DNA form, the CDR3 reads TGTGCCGGAGACAGTGGAGGTGGCGAGCAGTACTTC. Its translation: CAGDSGGGEQYF.

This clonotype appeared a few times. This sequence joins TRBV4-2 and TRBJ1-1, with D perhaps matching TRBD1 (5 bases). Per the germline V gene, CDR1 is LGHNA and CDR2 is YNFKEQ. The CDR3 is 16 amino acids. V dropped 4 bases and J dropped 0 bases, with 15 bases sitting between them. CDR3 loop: CASSPNSGTVNTEAFF. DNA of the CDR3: TGTGCCAGCAGCCCCAACTCCGGGACGGTGAACACTGAAGCTTTCTTT.

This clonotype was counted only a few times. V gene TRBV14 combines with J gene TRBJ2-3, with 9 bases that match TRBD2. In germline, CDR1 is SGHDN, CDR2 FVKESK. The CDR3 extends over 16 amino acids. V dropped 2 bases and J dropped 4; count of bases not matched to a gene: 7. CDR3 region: CASSQSLAGSSDTQYF. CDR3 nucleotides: TGTGCCAGCAGCCAAAGTCTAGCGGGAAGTTCAGATACGCAGTATTTT.

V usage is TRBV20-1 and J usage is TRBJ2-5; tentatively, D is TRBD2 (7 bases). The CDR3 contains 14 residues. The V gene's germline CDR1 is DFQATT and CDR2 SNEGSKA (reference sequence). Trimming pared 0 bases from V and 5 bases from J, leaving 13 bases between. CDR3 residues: CSARDPGGLETQYF. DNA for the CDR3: TGCAGTGCTAGAGACCCGGGGGGCCTGGAGACCCAGTACTTC.

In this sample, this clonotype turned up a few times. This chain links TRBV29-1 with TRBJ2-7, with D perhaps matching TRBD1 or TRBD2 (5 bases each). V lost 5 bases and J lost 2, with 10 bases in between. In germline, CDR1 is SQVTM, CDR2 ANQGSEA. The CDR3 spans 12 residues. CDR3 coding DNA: TGCAGCGTTTTGGGGGACGCCTACGAGCAGTACTTC. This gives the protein CSVLGDAYEQYF.

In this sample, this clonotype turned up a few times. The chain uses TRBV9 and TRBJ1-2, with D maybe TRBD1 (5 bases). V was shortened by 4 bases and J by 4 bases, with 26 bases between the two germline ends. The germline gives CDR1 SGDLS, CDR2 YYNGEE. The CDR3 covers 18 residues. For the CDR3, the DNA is TGTGCCAGCAGCCACGACGGGGGAGGCGGCGGCCAGATCTATGGCTACACCTTC. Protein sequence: CASSHDGGGGGQIYGYTF.

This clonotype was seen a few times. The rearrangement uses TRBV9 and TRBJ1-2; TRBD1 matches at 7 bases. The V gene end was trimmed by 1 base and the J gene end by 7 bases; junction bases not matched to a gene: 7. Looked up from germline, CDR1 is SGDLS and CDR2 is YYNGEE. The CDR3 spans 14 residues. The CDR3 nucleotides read TGTGCCAGCAGCGTAACGCAGGGGGTTGCTGGCTACACCTTC. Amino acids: CASSVTQGVAGYTF.

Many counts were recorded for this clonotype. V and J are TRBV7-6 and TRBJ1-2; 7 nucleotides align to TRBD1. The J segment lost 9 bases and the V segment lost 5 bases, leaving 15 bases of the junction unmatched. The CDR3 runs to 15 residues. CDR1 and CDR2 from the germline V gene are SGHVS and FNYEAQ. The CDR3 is CASSPFGGDRTSYTF. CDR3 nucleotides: TGTGCCAGCAGCCCTTTCGGCGGGGACAGAACGAGCTACACCTTC. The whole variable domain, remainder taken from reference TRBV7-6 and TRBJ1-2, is GAGVSQSPRYKVTKRGQDVALRCDPISGHVSLYWYRQALGQGPEFLTYFNYEAQQDKSGLPNDRFSAERPEGSISTLTIQRTEQRDSAMYRCASSPFGGDRTSYTFGSGTRLTVV.

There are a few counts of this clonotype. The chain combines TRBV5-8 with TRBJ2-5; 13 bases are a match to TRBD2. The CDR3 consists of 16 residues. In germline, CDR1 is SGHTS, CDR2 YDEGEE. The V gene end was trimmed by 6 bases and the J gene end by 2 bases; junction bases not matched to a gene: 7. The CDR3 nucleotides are TGTGCCAGCACGGGACTAGCGGGGAAGTCACAAGAGACCCAGTACTTC. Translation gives CASTGLAGKSQETQYF.

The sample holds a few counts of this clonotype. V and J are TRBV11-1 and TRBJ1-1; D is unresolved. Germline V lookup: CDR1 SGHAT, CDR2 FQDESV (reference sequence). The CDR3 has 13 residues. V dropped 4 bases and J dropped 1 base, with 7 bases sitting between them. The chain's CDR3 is CASSSSRNTEAFF. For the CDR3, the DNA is TGTGCCAGCAGCTCGTCTCGGAACACTGAAGCTTTCTTT.

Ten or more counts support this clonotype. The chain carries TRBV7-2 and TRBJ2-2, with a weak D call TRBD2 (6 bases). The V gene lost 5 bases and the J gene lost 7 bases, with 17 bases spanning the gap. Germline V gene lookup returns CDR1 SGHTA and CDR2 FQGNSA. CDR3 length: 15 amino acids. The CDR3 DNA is TGTGCCAGCAGCCCGACCGGGGGTGGGAGCGGGGAGCTGTTTTTT. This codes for CASSPTGGGSGELFF.